One and the same sample provided the 15 T cell receptor beta chains below, sequenced in a study of shared clonotypes between healthy human individuals. Naivety among CD8 cells was defined by CD45RO negativity and positive CCR7 selection, thereby excluding terminally differentiated effector memory CD45RA+ cells. Sequencing used immunoSEQ multiplex PCR; TCRdb keeps in-frame clones, though not all of them. The sample has over 800,000 clones, over 90% seen once. The source material was naive CD8+ T cells sorted from blood. All receptors come from a man aged 25-40 years in good health.

This chain uses TRBV11-2 with TRBJ2-1; no clear D. V shed 3 bases and J shed 0 bases, with 9 bases lying between them. The CDR3 is 15 amino acids. Germline V CDR1 and CDR2: SGHAT, FQNNGV. The CDR3 sequence: CASSFGVSSYNEQFF. Written as DNA, the CDR3 is TGTGCCAGCAGCTTTGGGGTTAGCTCCTACAATGAGCAGTTCTTC.

The J gene is TRBJ2-5, the V gene TRBV9, with 8 bases lining up with TRBD2. The germline CDR1 and CDR2 sequences are SGDLS and YYNGEE. V shed 3 bases, J shed 13 bases, and the junction held 17 bases outside the gene matches. CDR3 length equals 15 residues. CDR3 residues: CASSEGVGGLDDLYF. The CDR3 nucleotides read TGTGCCAGCAGCGAAGGGGTCGGGGGACTAGATGATTTGTACTTC. The full variable domain, with the rest looked up from reference TRBV9 and TRBJ2-5, is DSGVTQTPKHLITATGQRVTLRCSPRSGDLSVYWYQQSLDQGLQFLIQYYNGEERAKGNILERFSAQQFPDLHSELNLSSLELGDSALYFCASSEGVGGLDDLYFGPGTRLLVL.

V is TRBV29-1 and J is TRBJ2-2, with D possibly matching TRBD1 (6 bases). V was trimmed by 6 bases and J by 4 bases, leaving 18 bases between them. The germline V gene encodes CDR1 SQVTM and CDR2 ANQGSEA. The CDR3 sequence is 15 residues long. The CDR3 DNA reads TGCAGCGTAAAAACCACAGGGATGAGCACCGGGGAGCTGTTTTTT. Amino acids: CSVKTTGMSTGELFF.

The chain combines TRBV6-5 with TRBJ2-3; TRBD2 agrees at 7 bases. J was trimmed by 0 bases and V by 4 bases; bases with no gene match: 7. Germline assignment: CDR1 MNHEY and CDR2 SVGAGI. The CDR3 has 16 residues. The CDR3 region is CASSSLRETSTDTQYF. DNA for the CDR3: TGTGCCAGCAGTTCTTTGCGGGAGACGAGCACAGATACGCAGTATTTT.

The J gene is TRBJ2-7, the V gene TRBV6-6, with D perhaps TRBD1 or TRBD2 (5 bases each). The germline V gene encodes CDR1 MNHNY and CDR2 SVGAGI (reference sequence). Trimming removed 2 bases at V and 6 bases at J, with 11 bases between. CDR3 length: 13 amino acids. In DNA form, the CDR3 reads TGTGCCAGCAGTTACCTTGGGGACGCCGAGCAGTACTTC. Translated, it gives CASSYLGDAEQYF.

The chain links TRBV18 to TRBJ2-5; a possible D gene is TRBD2 (5 bases). Germline CDR1 is KGHSH and CDR2 is LQKENI. This CDR3 comprises 16 residues. The V and J ends lost 2 bases and 2 bases respectively, with 15 bases between them. The CDR3 is CASSPGFGNEQETQYF. In nucleotides, the CDR3 is TGTGCCAGCTCACCAGGTTTCGGGAACGAGCAAGAGACCCAGTACTTC.

This chain joins TRBV11-2 and TRBJ2-4; TRBD1 matches at 9 bases. V shed 3 bases and J 5 bases; nucleotides not matched to a gene: 5. Germline CDR1 SGHAT, CDR2 FQNNGV. The CDR3 totals 15 residues. CDR3 protein: CASSFGRQGENIQYF. For the CDR3, the DNA is TGTGCCAGCAGCTTCGGCAGACAGGGGGAAAACATTCAGTACTTC.

This sequence joins TRBV6-1 and TRBJ2-7, with D possibly TRBD1 on 6 matching bases. CDR3 length: 13 amino acids. Trimming removed 7 bases from V and 4 bases from J, with 14 bases in between. The germline V gene has CDR1 MNHNS and CDR2 SASEGT. CDR3 in amino acids: CASKEQGRYEQYF. Written as DNA, the CDR3 is TGTGCCAGCAAAGAACAGGGCAGATACGAGCAGTACTTC.

This chain links TRBV30 with TRBJ2-1, with 8 bases aligning to TRBD2. Germline loops: CDR1 GTSNPN, CDR2 SVGIG (reference sequence). After removal of 5 bases from V and 3 bases from J, the junction contained 9 bases not matched to a gene. The CDR3 totals 15 residues. CDR3 bases: TGTGCCTGGGATGGGAGCGGGAGCGTCTACAATGAGCAGTTCTTC. Amino acids: CAWDGSGSVYNEQFF.

This clone was detected once. The chain links TRBV11-2 to TRBJ2-3, with 9 bases lining up with TRBD2. Germline CDR1 is SGHAT and CDR2 is FQNNGV. After removal of 3 bases from V and 5 bases from J, the junction contained 3 bases not matched to a gene. The CDR3 totals 14 residues. The CDR3 coding sequence is TGTGCCAGCAGCTTGGGACTAGCTATAGATACGCAGTATTTT. Translation: CASSLGLAIDTQYF.

The genes are TRBV7-2 and TRBJ1-4, with a possible D match to TRBD1 (5 bases). The CDR3 length is 17 residues. Germline V gene sequence: CDR1 SGHTA, CDR2 FQGNSA. V shed 1 base and J shed 7 bases, with 19 bases lying between them. The CDR3 DNA follows: TGTGCCAGCAGCTTAGGGTCCGGTCGTGGGACGGGTGAAAAACTGTTTTTT. Its protein product is CASSLGSGRGTGEKLFF. Full variable domain (outside the CDR3, taken from reference TRBV7-2 and TRBJ1-4): GAGVSQSPSNKVTEKGKDVELRCDPISGHTALYWYRQSLGQGLEFLIYFQGNSAPDKSGLPSDRFSAERTGGSVSTLTIQRTQQEDSAVYLCASSLGSGRGTGEKLFFGSGTQLSVL.

The chain couples TRBV5-1 to TRBJ2-1; a possible D gene is TRBD2 (5 bases). Germline CDR1 is SGHRS and CDR2 is YFSETQ. Trimming removed 1 base from V and 14 bases from J, with 13 bases in between. This CDR3 spans 12 amino acids. The CDR3 sequence is CASSLLREEEFF. The CDR3 nucleotides are TGCGCCAGCAGCTTGTTGAGGGAAGAGGAGTTCTTC.

V gene TRBV7-9 combines with J gene TRBJ2-1, with 8 bases lining up with TRBD1. There are 12 residues in the CDR3. V was clipped by 6 bases and J by 7 bases; unmatched bases: 2. Germline V gives CDR1 SEHNR, CDR2 FQNEAQ (reference sequence). CDR3 loop: CASRTGGNEQFF. The CDR3 DNA follows: TGTGCCAGCAGAACAGGGGGAAATGAGCAGTTCTTC.

The chain recombines TRBV28 with TRBJ2-7; 10 bases match TRBD2. Germline V gene lookup returns CDR1 MDHEN and CDR2 SYDVKM. This CDR3 is built from 16 residues. V gave up 3 bases and J gave up 7 bases; unmatched junction bases: 12. DNA of the CDR3: TGTGCCAGCAGTTTCCCGCTCCGCGAGACTAGCGGGGAGCAGTACTTC. It codes for CASSFPLRETSGEQYF. The complete variable domain, with remaining parts taken from reference TRBV28 and TRBJ2-7, reads DVKVTQSSRYLVKRTGEKVFLECVQDMDHENMFWYRQDPGLGLRLIYFSYDVKMKEKGDIPEGYSVSREKKERFSLILESASTNQTSMYLCASSFPLRETSGEQYFGPGTRLTVT.

This chain connects TRBV9 to TRBJ2-2; D is ambiguous. CDR3 length: 14 residues. From germline, CDR1 is SGDLS and CDR2 YYNGEE. Trimming cost V 3 bases and J 4 bases, with 10 bases left between them. The CDR3 DNA reads TGTGCCAGCAGCGCCCGATTATCCACCGGGGAGCTGTTTTTT. Translated, it gives CASSARLSTGELFF. The variable domain in full, with the rest retrieved from reference TRBV9 and TRBJ2-2, is DSGVTQTPKHLITATGQRVTLRCSPRSGDLSVYWYQQSLDQGLQFLIQYYNGEERAKGNILERFSAQQFPDLHSELNLSSLELGDSALYFCASSARLSTGELFFGEGSRLTVL.